This record concerns one T cell receptor beta chain sequence. Its antigen is undetermined. A much larger clone lies one base from this, so it may be a read error. The sample originates from a study of identical twins. The CDR3 contains 14 residues. The germline CDR1 and CDR2 sequences are KGHDR and SFDVKD. Template switching added a universal primer site, and cDNA bore unique molecular identifiers. MiXCR, run by TCRdb on the 5' RACE reads, gives a single entry per CDR3 protein. Here the sample spans 1.5 million to 2 million distinct CDR3 sequences, about 32% being singletons. Study results and caveats: In beta out-of-frame sequences, the excess sharing between twins was weaker. The abundant beta clonotypes from cord blood had fewer insertions, and memory repertoires had none of this. Models predicted too little out-of-frame TCR alpha sharing in monozygotic twins.

The source is a newborn girl in good health. The rearrangement links TRBV24-1 to TRBJ2-1; TRBD1 might be the D (6 bases). The J call may be wrong; the DNA end is better matched by TRBJ2-7. The sequenced material came from cord blood. CDR3 DNA sequence: TGTGCCACCAGTGATTCCTACAGGGACAATGAGCAGTACTTC. This sequence encodes CATSDSYRDNEQYF.